The 18 T cell receptor beta chains in this list originate from one sample, sequenced in a study of T-cell reconstitution after alpha-beta-depleted transplantation in children. Unique molecular identifiers were incorporated into the prepared TCRbeta library. TCRdb itself ran the PCR reads through MiXCR, one entry per CDR3 protein. The table has around 200,000 distinct CDR3 sequences, more than 15% seen once. This material consisted of PBMCs, mostly from graft donor cells, taken 360 days after TCRalphabeta/CD19-depleted stem cell transplant. The receptors come from a male patient aged 2 to 10 who had a stem cell transplant for acute lymphoblastic leukemia, so the T cells may come from the graft donor.

The sample holds a few counts of this clonotype. The chain is built from TRBV10-2 and TRBJ1-5; TRBD1 matches at 7 bases. J lost 6 bases, V lost 7 bases, and 12 bases had no gene match. From germline, CDR1 is WSHSY and CDR2 SAAADI. The CDR3 extends over 15 amino acids. The CDR3 DNA sequence: TGCGCCAGCACCGAAGGAGGGGGCGAGGTTCAGCCCCAGCATTTT. It specifies CASTEGGGEVQPQHF.

The chain employs TRBV10-3 and TRBJ2-7; TRBD2 agrees at 11 bases. The germline gives CDR1 ENHRY, CDR2 SYGVKD. This CDR3 comprises 16 residues. Trimming removed 1 base from V and 0 bases from J; junction bases left unmatched: 2. This chain's CDR3 is CAISEWGTSGSYEQYF. The CDR3 DNA is TGTGCCATCAGTGAGTGGGGGACTAGCGGCTCCTACGAGCAGTACTTC.

The chain combines TRBV28 with TRBJ1-6, with D maybe TRBD1 (6 bases). CDR1 and CDR2 (germline): MDHEN, SYDVKM. This CDR3 has 12 amino acids. Trimming took 9 bases from V and 4 from J, leaving 7 bases between them. The CDR3 here is CASGQYNSPLHF. CDR3 DNA sequence: TGTGCCAGTGGACAGTATAATTCACCCCTCCACTTT.

This clonotype showed up just once. The rearrangement links TRBV10-3 to TRBJ2-7; TRBD1 is a possible D gene (5 bases). The V end was cut by 7 bases, the J end by 2 bases, with 12 bases between. The CDR3 totals 13 residues. CDR1 is ENHRY and CDR2 is SYGVKD in the germline V gene. The CDR3 nucleotides are TGTGCCATCATGGGGCAGCCTCCCTACGAGCAGTACTTC. Translating it yields CAIMGQPPYEQYF.

This clonotype turned up a few times. This chain joins TRBV11-2 and TRBJ2-1; TRBD1 matches 8 bases. J lost 4 bases, V lost 5 bases, and 10 bases had no gene match. This CDR3 comprises 16 residues. Germline V gene data show CDR1 as SGHAT and CDR2 as FQNNGV. In DNA, the CDR3 is TGTGCCAGCAGCACCGACAGGGGACGAGGGTACAATGAGCAGTTCTTC. Encoded protein: CASSTDRGRGYNEQFF.

This clonotype was seen a few times. The chain employs TRBV10-1 and TRBJ2-7; tentative D call: TRBD1 (6 bases). This CDR3 is built from 14 residues. The V and J ends lost 4 bases and 4 bases respectively, with 14 bases between them. Germline V gene data show CDR1 as WNHNN and CDR2 as SYGVQD (reference sequence). The CDR3 loop is CASSVGQTRYEQYF. In nucleotides, the CDR3 is TGCGCCAGCAGTGTCGGACAGACCAGGTACGAGCAGTACTTC.

The CDR3 reads CASSSSRTSGGYNEQFF. CDR3 DNA: TGTGCCAGCAGCTCGTCGCGGACTAGCGGGGGATACAATGAGCAGTTCTTC. The V call is TRBV5-8, the J call TRBJ2-1, with 13 bases matching TRBD2. The J segment lost 4 bases and the V segment lost 3 bases, leaving 7 bases of the junction unmatched. The CDR3 covers 17 residues. Germline assignment: CDR1 SGHTS and CDR2 YDEGEE.

This chain connects TRBV7-2 to TRBJ2-2; the D is unclear. V was pared by 2 bases and J by 1 base, with 8 bases between. From germline, CDR1 is SGHTA and CDR2 FQGNSA. The CDR3 extends over 15 amino acids. DNA for the CDR3: TGTGCCAGCAGCTTATCACATTTGAACACCGGGGAGCTGTTTTTT. Its translation: CASSLSHLNTGELFF.

Many counts were recorded for this clonotype. The chain uses TRBV29-1 and TRBJ1-3; no definite D call. The V end was cut by 3 bases, the J end by 0 bases, with 15 bases between. The germline V gene encodes CDR1 SQVTM and CDR2 ANQGSEA. The CDR3 loop spans 16 amino acids. This CDR3 reads CSVEELGGFSGNTIYF. The CDR3 DNA follows: TGCAGCGTTGAGGAATTGGGAGGGTTCTCTGGAAACACCATATATTTT.

There are many counts of this clonotype. V and J are TRBV29-1 and TRBJ1-1; possible D gene TRBD1, 5 bases. From germline, CDR1 is SQVTM and CDR2 ANQGSEA. V was shortened by 7 bases and J by 3 bases, with 9 bases between the two germline ends. The CDR3 has 11 residues. DNA for the CDR3: TGCAGCGCTGGGGGGTACACTGAAGCTTTCTTT. This translates into CSAGGYTEAFF.

This chain links TRBV9 with TRBJ2-5; D is unclear. The germline CDR1 and CDR2 sequences are SGDLS and YYNGEE. Trimming pared 4 bases from V and 5 bases from J, leaving 12 bases between. This CDR3 is built from 13 residues. CDR3 sequence reads: CASSKQRWETQYF. For the CDR3, the DNA is TGTGCCAGCAGCAAACAAAGGTGGGAGACCCAGTACTTC.

J is TRBJ2-7 and V is TRBV7-8, with D perhaps given as TRBD1 or TRBD2 (5 bases each). V dropped 2 bases and J dropped 0 bases, with 11 bases sitting between them. Germline CDR1 reads SGHVS; CDR2 reads FQNEAQ. This CDR3 has 15 amino acids. CDR3 DNA sequence: TGTGCCAGCAGCTTATTCGGGACGGTCTCCTACGAGCAGTACTTC. Amino acids: CASSLFGTVSYEQYF.

In this sample, this clonotype turned up a few times. This chain links TRBV18 with TRBJ1-1; tentatively, D is TRBD1 (6 bases). The CDR3 extends over 12 amino acids. Germline CDR1 and CDR2: KGHSH and LQKENI. The V gene lost 8 bases and the J gene lost 3 bases, with 10 bases spanning the gap. CDR3 bases: TGTGCCAGCACCAGGGGAGACACTGAAGCTTTCTTT. The encoded protein is CASTRGDTEAFF.

This clonotype was detected a few times. The chain recombines TRBV4-2 with TRBJ2-1, with 10 bases identical to TRBD2. The germline CDR1 and CDR2 sequences are LGHNA and YNFKEQ. The CDR3 covers 16 residues. V trimming: 3 bases; J trimming: 7 bases; junction bases outside the gene matches: 9. CDR3 sequence reads: CASSQPSGRAVNEQFF. The DNA of the CDR3 is TGTGCCAGCAGCCAGCCGAGCGGGAGGGCGGTAAATGAGCAGTTCTTC.

This clonotype was observed at least ten times. The rearrangement uses TRBV29-1 and TRBJ2-1; 8 bases are shared with TRBD1. Germline CDR1 SQVTM, CDR2 ANQGSEA. The CDR3 is 14 amino acids. V dropped 5 bases and J dropped 1; count of bases not matched to a gene: 4. The CDR3 protein is CSVPGGGSYNEQFF. CDR3 DNA sequence: TGCAGCGTTCCAGGGGGCGGGTCCTACAATGAGCAGTTCTTC.

This clonotype was found a few times. This sequence joins TRBV20-1 and TRBJ2-3, with D unclear. The CDR3 spans 13 residues. Looked up from germline, CDR1 is DFQATT and CDR2 is SNEGSKA (reference sequence). Trimming removed 0 bases at V and 6 bases at J, with 10 bases between. CDR3 loop: CSARELSSDTQYF. CDR3 coding DNA: TGCAGTGCTAGAGAACTATCCTCGGATACGCAGTATTTT.

The sample holds a few counts of this clonotype. The CDR3 reads CASSQEWGQEKLFF. For the CDR3, the DNA is TGCGCCAGCAGCCAAGAATGGGGACAGGAAAAACTGTTTTTT. The chain carries TRBV4-1 and TRBJ1-4, with 7 nucleotides matching TRBD1. The CDR3 is made up of 14 amino acids. J lost 8 bases, V lost 0 bases, and 3 bases had no gene match. Germline-derived CDR1 and CDR2 are MGHRA and YSYEKL.

This clonotype was seen only a few times. The chain has TRBV12-3 or TRBV12-4 and TRBJ2-3, with 12 bases fitting TRBD2. This CDR3 region has 15 residues. With V trimmed by 5 bases and J by 7 bases, 7 bases remained unmatched. As DNA, the CDR3 is TGTGCCAGCAGTCCAGGACTAGCGGGGTTCCATACGCAGTATTTT. Translated: CASSPGLAGFHTQYF.